A selection of T cell receptor beta chains follows, all from one sample in a study of early stage breast cancer tumors. The table came from immunoSEQ multiplex PCR; TCRdb's copy has only in-frame clones and leaves some out. The table includes 25,000 to 30,000 clones, about four fifths detected once. What was sequenced was blood. The receptor set was obtained from a person aged 45 to 59 with breast cancer. The CDR3 runs from the conserved cysteine through the conserved F or W. Fields, in order: CDR3 length, J gene, V gene, CDR3 protein.

len: 15
j_gene: TRBJ1-6
v_gene: TRBV6-6
CDR3aa: CASRTGPNSNSPLHF

len: 14
j_gene: TRBJ2-7
v_gene: TRBV18
CDR3aa: CASSPGQTFYEQYF

len: 16
j_gene: TRBJ2-2
v_gene: TRBV5-1
CDR3aa: CASSLVGGSNTGELFF

len: 14
j_gene: TRBJ1-1
v_gene: TRBV9
CDR3aa: CASSVLTGNTEAFF

len: 13
j_gene: TRBJ2-7
v_gene: TRBV5-5
CDR3aa: CASSLAPFYEQYF

len: 13
j_gene: TRBJ1-5
v_gene: TRBV9
CDR3aa: CASSVDPFQPQHF

len: 15
j_gene: TRBJ2-3
v_gene: TRBV9
CDR3aa: CASSITSGGTDTQYF

len: 17
j_gene: TRBJ2-7
v_gene: TRBV7-6
CDR3aa: CASSEAPGQVTAYEQYF

len: 15
j_gene: TRBJ2-1
v_gene: TRBV27
CDR3aa: CASSPRGLAGGEQFF

len: 15
j_gene: TRBJ1-5
v_gene: TRBV4-1
CDR3aa: CASSQRQGSMWPQHF

len: 15
j_gene: TRBJ1-2
v_gene: TRBV7-9
CDR3aa: CASSLEQQGSSGYTF

len: 16
j_gene: TRBJ1-3
v_gene: TRBV10-2
CDR3aa: CASSGGDITLRNTIYF

len: 14
j_gene: .
v_gene: TRBV5-1
CDR3aa: CASSLVQAYGEQYF

len: 15
j_gene: TRBJ2-6
v_gene: TRBV18
CDR3aa: CASSPVVAGANVLTF

len: 16
j_gene: TRBJ2-1
v_gene: TRBV5-1
CDR3aa: CASSLGGLAGDNEQFF

len: 15
j_gene: TRBJ2-7
v_gene: TRBV7-9
CDR3aa: CASTPEPGPPYEQYF

len: 14
j_gene: TRBJ1-6
v_gene: TRBV19
CDR3aa: CACRLSSYNSPLHF

len: 13
j_gene: TRBJ1-1
v_gene: TRBV5-6
CDR3aa: CASSLDSNTEAFF

len: 15
j_gene: TRBJ2-3
v_gene: TRBV12-5
CDR3aa: CASGLGVGGVDTQYF

len: 16
j_gene: TRBJ2-1
v_gene: TRBV19
CDR3aa: CASSMRPGQGGNEQFF

len: 15
j_gene: TRBJ1-1
v_gene: TRBV28
CDR3aa: CASSRTRGSGTEAFF

len: 12
j_gene: TRBJ2-3
v_gene: TRBV18
CDR3aa: CASSPVGDTQYF

len: 16
j_gene: TRBJ1-1
v_gene: TRBV9
CDR3aa: CASSVDPRGKWTEAFF

len: 15
j_gene: TRBJ1-2
v_gene: TRBV5-1
CDR3aa: CASSFQGAANYGYTF

len: 16
j_gene: TRBJ1-2
v_gene: TRBV5-1
CDR3aa: CASTKSGGAGGYGYTF

len: 17
j_gene: TRBJ1-3
v_gene: TRBV5-6
CDR3aa: CASSLGIQGFSGNTIYF

len: 17
j_gene: TRBJ1-2
v_gene: TRBV5-1
CDR3aa: CASSSGGDERRNYGYTF

len: 14
j_gene: TRBJ2-5
v_gene: TRBV13
CDR3aa: CASDRSGGEETQYF

len: 16
j_gene: TRBJ2-1
v_gene: TRBV7-9
CDR3aa: CASSSRAPGQPGEQFF

len: 12
j_gene: TRBJ1-1
v_gene: TRBV6-6
CDR3aa: CASNKGDLEAFF

len: 15
j_gene: TRBJ1-2
v_gene: TRBV2
CDR3aa: CAGTISKQGNHGYTF

len: 14
j_gene: TRBJ2-1
v_gene: TRBV28
CDR3aa: CASSLSHNYNEQFF

len: 14
j_gene: TRBJ2-5
v_gene: TRBV5-4
CDR3aa: CASSFSQGEETQYF

len: 14
j_gene: TRBJ2-7
v_gene: TRBV30
CDR3aa: CAWSNGPGRYEQYF

len: 15
j_gene: TRBJ2-5
v_gene: TRBV28
CDR3aa: CASSLGGTAPETQYF

len: 15
j_gene: TRBJ2-1
v_gene: TRBV11-2
CDR3aa: CASSPDRGPYNEQFF

len: 15
j_gene: TRBJ2-5
v_gene: TRBV7-9
CDR3aa: CASSSPGGNLETQYF

len: 16
j_gene: TRBJ2-1
v_gene: TRBV9
CDR3aa: CASSISARTSPNEQFF

len: 14
j_gene: TRBJ2-7
v_gene: TRBV5-1
CDR3aa: CASSLRQGSYEQYF

len: 17
j_gene: TRBJ2-2
v_gene: TRBV4-3
CDR3aa: CASSQYLAGGNTGELFF